Listed here are 30 T cell receptor beta chains from one sample, sequenced in a study of blood T cell repertoires in COVID-19. The data were produced by immunoSEQ multiplex PCR, yet TCRdb's version contains in-frame clones alone and is incomplete. This sample has about 190,000 clones, with 88% found just once. The specimen sequenced was peripheral blood. The origin of the receptors is a woman aged 25 to 39 with acute or convalescent COVID-19.

This clone was counted once. The genes are TRBV28 and TRBJ2-1, with TRBD2 matching over 7 bases. CDR1 and CDR2 (germline): MDHEN, SYDVKM. V lost 8 bases and J lost 15; bases outside the gene matches: 16. The CDR3 spans 13 residues. The CDR3 protein is CASDIAGERRRFF. In nucleotides, the CDR3 is TGTGCCAGCGACATCGCGGGGGAGAGGAGGCGGTTCTTC.

The gene calls are TRBV5-1 and TRBJ2-3; 10 positions match TRBD2. CDR1 and CDR2 (germline): SGHRS, YFSETQ. The V segment lost 5 bases and the J segment 3 bases; nucleotides outside the gene matches: 12. This CDR3 is built from 17 residues. In DNA, the CDR3 is TGCGCCAGCAGGCAGGCGCCCGGGACTAGCGTTACAGATACGCAGTATTTT. Protein product: CASRQAPGTSVTDTQYF.

This chain joins TRBV28 and TRBJ2-3; the match to TRBD2 covers 7 bases. Germline V gene data show CDR1 as MDHEN and CDR2 as SYDVKM. J was trimmed by 2 bases and V by 5 bases; bases with no gene match: 7. This CDR3 has 15 residues. The CDR3 nucleotides are TGTGCCAGCAGTCTCCGGGAGGCACACACAGATACGCAGTATTTT. This translates into CASSLREAHTDTQYF.

The chain couples TRBV6-5 to TRBJ2-4, with D possibly TRBD2 on 5 matching bases. V shed 6 bases and J shed 10 bases, with 16 bases lying between them. This CDR3 is built from 13 residues. CDR1 and CDR2 (germline): MNHEY, SVGAGI. The chain's CDR3 is CASRQGLRSIQYF. The DNA for the CDR3 is TGTGCCAGCAGACAAGGACTTCGGTCGATTCAGTACTTC.

This chain joins TRBV5-1 and TRBJ1-2, with TRBD1 matching 7 bases. V was pared by 3 bases and J by 6 bases, with 8 bases of the junction left unmatched. This CDR3 contains 14 residues. Germline assignment: CDR1 SGHRS and CDR2 YFSETQ. As DNA, the CDR3 is TGCGCCAGCAGCTCTCAGGGGGGCGACGATGGCTACACCTTC. Translated: CASSSQGGDDGYTF.

V usage is TRBV19 and J usage is TRBJ2-6; 8 nucleotides agree with TRBD2. Germline trimming cut 6 bases from V and 4 bases from J; bases unmatched to any gene: 5. Germline assignment: CDR1 LNHDA and CDR2 SQIVND (reference sequence). The CDR3 covers 15 residues. This chain's CDR3 is CASRAGAGGANVLTF. CDR3 nucleotide sequence: TGTGCCAGTAGAGCGGGAGCGGGCGGGGCCAACGTCCTGACTTTC.

V is TRBV27 and J is TRBJ2-3; D may be TRBD2 (6 bases). In germline, CDR1 is MNHEY, CDR2 SMNVEV (reference sequence). The CDR3 is 15 amino acids. Trimming took 5 bases from V and 0 from J, leaving 12 bases between them. The CDR3 loop is CASSQRAPSTDTQYF. The CDR3 DNA is TGTGCCAGCAGTCAGCGGGCCCCGAGCACAGATACGCAGTATTTT.

J is TRBJ2-2 and V is TRBV7-2, with D possibly matching TRBD1 (6 bases). This CDR3 contains 15 residues. Trimming removed 2 bases from V and 4 bases from J, with 11 bases in between. Looked up from germline, CDR1 is SGHTA and CDR2 is FQGNSA. Written as DNA, the CDR3 is TGTGCCAGCAGCTTAACCCAGGGGATCACCGGGGAGCTGTTTTTT. Translated, it gives CASSLTQGITGELFF.

This chain uses TRBV18 with TRBJ2-7, with TRBD1 matching over 10 bases. J gave up 11 bases and V 1 base, and 14 bases lay outside the gene matches. The germline V gene encodes CDR1 KGHSH and CDR2 LQKENI. The CDR3 consists of 16 residues. CDR3 in amino acids: CASSPLPDPGQGYEYF. In DNA form, the CDR3 reads TGTGCCAGCTCACCACTCCCCGACCCGGGACAGGGGTATGAGTACTTC. The whole variable domain, remainder taken from reference TRBV18 and TRBJ2-7, is NAGVMQNPRHLVRRRGQEARLRCSPMKGHSHVYWYRQLPEEGLKFMVYLQKENIIDESGMPKERFSAEFPKEGPSILRIQQVVRGDSAAYFCASSPLPDPGQGYEYFGPGTRLTVT.

This chain connects TRBV28 to TRBJ1-1; possibly TRBD1 for D (6 bases). Germline CDR1 MDHEN, CDR2 SYDVKM. CDR3 length: 13 amino acids. Deletions cut 4 bases from V and 3 bases from J, with 9 bases between. CDR3 DNA: TGTGCCAGCAGTTCCTACAGGGACACTGAAGCTTTCTTT. As protein: CASSSYRDTEAFF.

The V and J genes are TRBV28 and TRBJ2-3; D not certain. Between the trimmed V and J ends, which lost 5 bases and 2 bases, there was a span of 8 bases. CDR1 and CDR2 from the germline V gene are MDHEN and SYDVKM. The CDR3 length is 13 residues. The CDR3 loop reads CASSQFNTDTQYF. The DNA of the CDR3 is TGTGCCAGCAGTCAGTTCAACACAGATACGCAGTATTTT.

This clone has just a few counts. The chain uses TRBV9 and TRBJ2-2; possible D gene TRBD2, 5 bases. The CDR3 has 14 amino acids. Per germline, CDR1 SGDLS and CDR2 YYNGEE. V was pared by 1 base and J by 6 bases, with 10 bases between. As DNA, the CDR3 is TGTGCCAGCAGCGTAAGCGGCCGGTCCGGGGAGCTGTTTTTT. Amino acids: CASSVSGRSGELFF.

The chain has TRBV28 and TRBJ1-2, with 8 bases lining up with TRBD1. Germline V gene sequence: CDR1 MDHEN, CDR2 SYDVKM. The trim removed 10 bases at V and 4 bases at J, leaving 8 bases unmatched. The CDR3 covers 13 residues. CDR3 residues: CATKTGVSYGYTF. In nucleotides, the CDR3 is TGTGCCACGAAGACAGGGGTCAGCTATGGCTACACCTTC.

The V call is TRBV7-2, the J call TRBJ2-3; TRBD1 matches at 8 bases. The ends lost 8 bases at V and 4 bases at J; junction bases unmatched: 11. CDR3 length: 15 residues. Germline-derived CDR1 and CDR2 are SGHTA and FQGNSA. CDR3 DNA sequence: TGTGCCAGCGGACAGGGTTCATTCGGTGCAGATACGCAGTATTTT. Translation gives CASGQGSFGADTQYF. Full variable domain (remainder filled in from reference TRBV7-2 and TRBJ2-3): GAGVSQSPSNKVTEKGKDVELRCDPISGHTALYWYRQSLGQGLEFLIYFQGNSAPDKSGLPSDRFSAERTGGSVSTLTIQRTQQEDSAVYLCASGQGSFGADTQYFGPGTRLTVL.

J is TRBJ2-7 and V is TRBV27; 7 bases agree with TRBD1. Germline trimming cut 5 bases from V and 2 bases from J; bases unmatched to any gene: 9. This CDR3 contains 15 residues. Looked up from germline, CDR1 is MNHEY and CDR2 is SMNVEV (reference sequence). CDR3 protein: CASSLGTVATYEQYF. CDR3 sequence (DNA): TGTGCCAGCAGTCTTGGGACAGTCGCGACCTACGAGCAGTACTTC.

Of note for this clone: Other DNA variants within this sample encode the same CDR3. The chain has TRBV18 and TRBJ2-2, with D tentatively TRBD1 (5 bases). The length of the CDR3 is 14 residues. Per germline, CDR1 KGHSH and CDR2 LQKENI. The V and J ends lost 3 bases and 2 bases respectively, with 7 bases between them. CDR3 nucleotide sequence: TGTGCCAGCTCACCGGGGCCAAACACCGGGGAGCTGTTTTTT. Translated, it gives CASSPGPNTGELFF.

This clone appeared a few times. The chain combines TRBV28 with TRBJ2-1, with TRBD2 as a possible D gene (5 bases). The CDR3 loop spans 13 amino acids. In germline, CDR1 is MDHEN, CDR2 SYDVKM. With 9 bases removed from V and 4 bases from J, the gap between germline ends came to 13 bases. CDR3 region: CASQRLLYNEQFF. CDR3 sequence (DNA): TGTGCCAGTCAGCGGTTACTTTACAATGAGCAGTTCTTC.

CDR3 amino acids: CASSLGAGGYTF. CDR3 DNA: TGTGCCAGCAGCTTAGGGGCTGGTGGCTACACCTTC. The genes are TRBV13 and TRBJ1-2, with unresolved D. V lost 0 bases and J lost 7, with 6 bases in between. Germline lookup yields CDR1 PRHDT and CDR2 FYEKMQ (reference sequence). The CDR3 extends over 12 amino acids.

The chain recombines TRBV30 with TRBJ1-1, with D possibly being TRBD1 (5 bases). Germline V lookup: CDR1 GTSNPN, CDR2 SVGIG (reference sequence). The CDR3 runs to 13 residues. V was trimmed by 7 bases and J by 1 base, leaving 13 bases between them. The CDR3 is CASLLQANTEAFF. The DNA of the CDR3 is TGTGCCTCGCTTCTACAGGCGAACACTGAAGCTTTCTTT.

V is TRBV7-9 and J is TRBJ2-3; TRBD2 agrees at 8 bases. Germline V gives CDR1 SEHNR, CDR2 FQNEAQ (reference sequence). V lost 8 bases, J lost 5 bases, and 6 bases stayed unmatched. This CDR3 spans 13 amino acids. CDR3 DNA: TGTGCCAGCGGCGGGGGGTTCAAAGATACGCAGTATTTT. Translated, it gives CASGGGFKDTQYF.

This rearrangement joins TRBV5-1 to TRBJ1-2; D ambiguous. The CDR3 contains 15 residues. Germline V gives CDR1 SGHRS, CDR2 YFSETQ. V dropped 3 bases and J dropped 1 base, with 13 bases sitting between them. The CDR3 nucleotides read TGCGCCAGCAGCTCCCCCGGGAACATTAACTATGGCTACACCTTC. Translated, it gives CASSSPGNINYGYTF. The whole variable domain, filled in from reference TRBV5-1 and TRBJ1-2, reads KAGVTQTPRYLIKTRGQQVTLSCSPISGHRSVSWYQQTPGQGLQFLFEYFSETQRNKGNFPGRFSGRQFSNSRSEMNVSTLELGDSALYLCASSSPGNINYGYTFGSGTRLTVV.

This clone was observed a single time. The chain is built from TRBV7-2 and TRBJ2-1; a weak D match, TRBD1 (6 bases). Germline CDR1 is SGHTA and CDR2 is FQGNSA. The CDR3 is 13 amino acids. The V end was cut by 3 bases, the J end by 5 bases, with 8 bases between. The CDR3 sequence: CASSFRGNNEQFF. DNA of the CDR3: TGTGCCAGCAGCTTCAGGGGAAACAATGAGCAGTTCTTC. The complete variable domain, with remaining parts taken from reference TRBV7-2 and TRBJ2-1, reads GAGVSQSPSNKVTEKGKDVELRCDPISGHTALYWYRQSLGQGLEFLIYFQGNSAPDKSGLPSDRFSAERTGGSVSTLTIQRTQQEDSAVYLCASSFRGNNEQFFGPGTRLTVL.

V gene TRBV5-1 combines with J gene TRBJ2-1, with 8 nucleotides matching TRBD2. Germline values: CDR1 SGHRS, CDR2 YFSETQ. J gave up 8 bases and V 5 bases, and 12 bases lay outside the gene matches. The CDR3 covers 15 residues. CDR3 amino acids: CASRTGGVSLHEQFF. DNA of the CDR3: TGCGCCAGCAGGACGGGAGGGGTCTCCCTCCATGAGCAGTTCTTC.

V gene TRBV28 combines with J gene TRBJ1-3; perhaps TRBD1 as D (6 bases). The CDR3 contains 16 residues. Looked up from germline, CDR1 is MDHEN and CDR2 is SYDVKM. V lost 7 bases, J lost 0 bases, and 16 bases lay in between. DNA of the CDR3: TGTGCCAGCACTATTGGACAGTCCTTCTCTGGAAACACCATATATTTT. It yields the protein CASTIGQSFSGNTIYF.

This rearrangement joins TRBV30 to TRBJ1-6, with 9 bases that match TRBD1. CDR3 size: 14 residues. V lost 2 bases and J lost 8; bases outside the gene matches: 4. Germline CDR1 is GTSNPN and CDR2 is SVGIG (reference sequence). CDR3 protein: CAWSRRQGDSPLHF. CDR3 coding DNA: TGTGCCTGGAGTAGACGACAGGGGGATTCACCCCTCCACTTT.

The chain has TRBV28 and TRBJ2-5, with a tentative D call TRBD1 (6 bases). This CDR3 is 13 amino acids long. The germline gives CDR1 MDHEN, CDR2 SYDVKM. V lost 3 bases and J 4 bases, leaving 9 bases between the germline ends. The CDR3 region is CASSLSGAETQYF. The CDR3 bases are TGTGCCAGCAGTTTGTCAGGGGCAGAGACCCAGTACTTC.

The rearrangement joins TRBV28 to TRBJ2-1; D is possibly TRBD1 (5 bases). The CDR3 has 14 amino acids. Germline assignment: CDR1 MDHEN and CDR2 SYDVKM. Between the trimmed V and J ends, which lost 6 bases and 5 bases, there was a span of 14 bases. The CDR3 region has the DNA TGTGCCAGCAGCCGTCTCAGGGTTGACAATGAGCAGTTCTTC. Its translation: CASSRLRVDNEQFF.

The genes are TRBV6-5 and TRBJ2-5; the D gene is possibly TRBD1 (5 bases). V lost 2 bases and J 7 bases, leaving 8 bases between the germline ends. From germline, CDR1 is MNHEY and CDR2 SVGAGI. The CDR3 runs to 12 residues. CDR3 in amino acids: CASSYVTGTQYF. The CDR3 DNA follows: TGTGCCAGCAGTTACGTTACAGGGACCCAGTACTTC.

The V gene is TRBV3-1 (or the pseudogene TRBV3-2), the J gene TRBJ2-5; 9 nucleotides line up with TRBD2. The CDR3 extends over 17 amino acids. The trim removed 4 bases at V and 2 bases at J, leaving 11 bases unmatched. Germline lookup yields CDR1 LGHDT and CDR2 YNNKEL (reference sequence). Here the CDR3 reads CASSPGLALRPQETQYF. The CDR3 DNA is TGTGCCAGCAGCCCGGGACTAGCCTTAAGACCACAAGAGACCCAGTACTTC.

The CDR3 nucleotides are TGTGCCAGCAGTGAAGTGGGGACTTCCGAGCAGTACTTC. The encoded protein is CASSEVGTSEQYF. V and J are TRBV6-1 and TRBJ2-7; perhaps TRBD2 as D (6 bases). With 1 base removed from V and 6 bases from J, the gap between germline ends came to 10 bases. The CDR3 has 13 amino acids. Germline V gene data show CDR1 as MNHNS and CDR2 as SASEGT.